The 10 T cell receptor beta chains reported below all come from one sample, sequenced in a study of response to subunit inactivated influenza vaccine. TCRdb redid the calling of the RT-PCR reads with MiXCR, one entry per CDR3 protein. The sample records some 640,000 distinct CDR3 sequences, 11% to 15% being singletons. Sequenced material: PBMCs from blood, taken 14 to 15 days before vaccination. The receptors were gathered from a man aged 45-60 years who received an inactivated influenza vaccine.

This clonotype was observed at least ten times. V and J are TRBV7-9 and TRBJ2-3; the D is unclear. Germline V gene lookup returns CDR1 SEHNR and CDR2 FQNEAQ (reference sequence). CDR3 length equals 13 residues. Trimming removed 0 bases at V and 11 bases at J, with 12 bases between. The CDR3 nucleotides are TGTGCCAGCAGCTTAGCTATTCCGGGTCTGCAGTATTTT. Its translation is CASSLAIPGLQYF.

The rearrangement joins TRBV24-1 to TRBJ2-2; perhaps TRBD2 as D (6 bases). CDR3 size: 16 residues. V was cut by 6 bases and J by 3 bases, with 16 bases left in between. Germline CDR1 is KGHDR and CDR2 is SFDVKD. The CDR3 DNA reads as TGTGCCACCAGTCCCCGGAGGGCCCTGGACACCGGGGAGCTGTTTTTT. The encoded protein is CATSPRRALDTGELFF.

The chain uses TRBV2 and TRBJ2-2; 7 bases map to TRBD1. Germline assignment: CDR1 SNHLY and CDR2 FYNNEI. CDR3 length: 14 residues. V was pared by 8 bases and J by 1 base, with 4 bases of the junction left unmatched. Here the CDR3 reads CASRQGENTGELFF. CDR3 coding DNA: TGTGCCAGCCGACAGGGAGAGAACACCGGGGAGCTGTTTTTT.

This clonotype was seen only a few times. The junction departs from germline at one end; a sequencing error may be responsible. The rearrangement links TRBV19 to TRBJ2-7; TRBD1 aligns across 10 bases. The CDR3 length is 16 residues. Per germline, CDR1 LNHDA and CDR2 SQIVND (reference sequence). This chain's CDR3 is CVSSTRQGAVNYEQYF. The CDR3 nucleotides are TGTGTCAGTAGTACCCGACAGGGGGCGGTAAACTACGAGCAGTACTTC.

This clonotype has more than one count but fewer than ten. The V and J genes are TRBV10-3 and TRBJ2-7; D gene uncertain. The CDR3 totals 14 residues. CDR1 ENHRY and CDR2 SYGVKD come from the germline V gene. Trimming stripped 0 bases from V and 3 bases from J, with 9 bases between. The CDR3 DNA reads as TGTGCCATCAGTGAGTCACAAATGGTCTACGAGCAGTACTTC. Protein: CAISESQMVYEQYF.

This sequence joins TRBV10-3 and TRBJ2-2; 7 bases map to TRBD2. The trim removed 8 bases at V and 4 bases at J, leaving 7 bases unmatched. There are 14 residues in the CDR3. Germline V gene sequence: CDR1 ENHRY, CDR2 SYGVKD. CDR3 sequence (DNA): TGTGCCATCGGTAGCGGGCGGACCACCGGGGAGCTGTTTTTT. It yields the protein CAIGSGRTTGELFF.

This clonotype has ten or more counts. This chain joins TRBV20-1 and TRBJ2-7; D call uncertain. Between the trimmed V and J ends, which lost 0 bases and 9 bases, there was a span of 18 bases. The CDR3 covers 14 residues. Per germline, CDR1 DFQATT and CDR2 SNEGSKA (reference sequence). The CDR3, as DNA: TGCAGTGCTAGAGATCCCAGCGTCTACGATGTGCAGTACTTC. It yields the protein CSARDPSVYDVQYF.

This chain connects TRBV9 to TRBJ2-1, with D perhaps matching TRBD1 (6 bases). CDR1 and CDR2 (germline): SGDLS, YYNGEE. The ends were cut back, 3 bases at V and 7 bases at J, with 11 bases in the middle. CDR3 length equals 13 residues. Written as DNA, the CDR3 is TGTGCCAGCAGCGCAGGGGTGGCAAATGAGCAGTTCTTC. The encoded protein is CASSAGVANEQFF.

This CDR3 reads CSANSVRGRSYNEQFF. In nucleotides, the CDR3 is TGCAGTGCCAACAGTGTCCGCGGGAGATCCTACAATGAGCAGTTCTTC. This sequence joins TRBV20-1 and TRBJ2-1; the match to TRBD2 covers 7 bases. Germline V gene sequence: CDR1 DFQATT, CDR2 SNEGSKA (reference sequence). The CDR3 has 16 residues. The trim removed 6 bases at V and 1 base at J, leaving 12 bases unmatched.

The rearrangement uses TRBV4-1 and TRBJ2-5; a possible D gene is TRBD1 (6 bases). CDR3 length equals 16 residues. Germline V gives CDR1 MGHRA, CDR2 YSYEKL. V lost 3 bases, J lost 1 base, and 15 bases lay in between. The CDR3 is CASSQSPRTAQETQYF. The CDR3 DNA sequence: TGCGCCAGCAGCCAGTCCCCCAGGACAGCCCAAGAGACCCAGTACTTC.